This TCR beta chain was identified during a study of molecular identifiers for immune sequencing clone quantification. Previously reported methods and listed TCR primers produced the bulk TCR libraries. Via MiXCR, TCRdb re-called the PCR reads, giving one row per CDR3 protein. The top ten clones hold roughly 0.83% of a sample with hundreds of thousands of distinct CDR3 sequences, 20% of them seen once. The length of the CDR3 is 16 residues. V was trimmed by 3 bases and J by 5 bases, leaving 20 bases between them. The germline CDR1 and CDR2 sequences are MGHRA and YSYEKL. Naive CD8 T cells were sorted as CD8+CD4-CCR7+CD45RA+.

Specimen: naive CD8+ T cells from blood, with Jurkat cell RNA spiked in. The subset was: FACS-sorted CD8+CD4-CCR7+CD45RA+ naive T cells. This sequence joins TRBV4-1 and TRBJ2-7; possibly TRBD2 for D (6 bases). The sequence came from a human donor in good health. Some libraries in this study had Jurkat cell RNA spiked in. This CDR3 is CASSQDHPGLLDEQYF. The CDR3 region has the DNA TGCGCCAGCAGCCAGGACCATCCGGGACTCCTTGACGAGCAGTACTTC.